Below are 32 T cell receptor beta chains sequenced from a single sample in a study of graft-versus-host responses after intestinal transplantation. These receptors lack a known antigen. Here immunoSEQ multiplex PCR was the method, and the copy in TCRdb shows in-frame clones only, minus some. The sample has under 75,000 clones, roughly 90% seen once; the top ten hold about 4%. Sequenced material: unstimulated CD8+ T cells sorted from spleen or lymph node cells, taken before transplant. All receptors come from a human donor who was the organ donor for an intestinal transplant.

The chain combines TRBV27 with TRBJ2-3; no firm D call. This CDR3 contains 17 residues. Trimming took 5 bases from V and 0 from J, leaving 18 bases between them. The germline V gene encodes CDR1 MNHEY and CDR2 SMNVEV (reference sequence). CDR3 in amino acids: CASSPHPRLASTDTQYF. The CDR3 coding sequence is TGTGCCAGCAGTCCCCATCCCAGGTTGGCTAGCACAGATACGCAGTATTTT.

The chain combines TRBV7-3 with TRBJ2-1; 10 nucleotides line up with TRBD1. CDR3 length: 15 amino acids. The V gene's germline CDR1 is SGHTA and CDR2 FQGTGA. Losses at the gene ends were 4 bases for V and 2 bases for J; bases not matched to a gene: 2. This chain's CDR3 is CASSSGTGAYNEQFF. The CDR3 bases are TGTGCCAGCAGCTCGGGGACAGGGGCCTACAATGAGCAGTTCTTC.

CDR3 nucleotides: TGTGCCAGCAGTTCGACAGGTTTAACCATATATTTT. This sequence encodes CASSSTGLTIYF. V and J are TRBV6-6 and TRBJ1-3, with D possibly TRBD1 on 6 matching bases. The CDR3 spans 12 residues. The germline gives CDR1 MNHNY, CDR2 SVGAGI (reference sequence). V was trimmed by 4 bases and J by 10 bases, leaving 11 bases between them.

Only one count was recorded for this clone. This chain connects TRBV9 to TRBJ2-3, with TRBD2 identical over 11 bases. Trimming at V came to 4 bases and at J to 2 bases, leaving 9 bases not matched to a gene. The CDR3 has 17 amino acids. Germline V CDR1 and CDR2: SGDLS, YYNGEE. The CDR3 region has the DNA TGTGCCAGCAGCCCGAGGATAGCGGGGGGGATCACAGATACGCAGTATTTT. Translation gives CASSPRIAGGITDTQYF.

The V and J genes are TRBV2 and TRBJ1-5; D ambiguous. Germline assignment: CDR1 SNHLY and CDR2 FYNNEI. The CDR3 has 12 residues. V lost 6 bases, J lost 2 bases, and 5 bases lay in between. For the CDR3, the DNA is TGTGCCAGCAGGGAGGGCAATCAGCCCCAGCATTTT. Translation: CASREGNQPQHF.

The chain employs TRBV7-9 and TRBJ2-7; no firm D call. The germline V gene has CDR1 SEHNR and CDR2 FQNEAQ (reference sequence). The CDR3 covers 13 residues. The V end was cut by 1 base, the J end by 4 bases, with 8 bases between. The CDR3, as DNA: TGTGCCAGCAGCTTAGGGGCCAAGTACGAGCAGTACGTC. Protein sequence: CASSLGAKYEQYV.

This clone was picked up one time. The V gene is TRBV27, the J gene TRBJ2-6; TRBD1 is a possible D gene (6 bases). This CDR3 comprises 16 residues. Trimming shortened V by 6 bases and J by 0 bases, and 12 bases separated the two germline ends. The germline CDR1 and CDR2 sequences are MNHEY and SMNVEV (reference sequence). The CDR3 region has the DNA TGTGCCAGCAGCTCACAGGGAGTCTCTGGGGCCAACGTCCTGACTTTC. It is translated as CASSSQGVSGANVLTF. Full variable domain (rest looked up from reference TRBV27 and TRBJ2-6): EAQVTQNPRYLITVTGKKLTVTCSQNMNHEYMSWYRQDPGLGLRQIYYSMNVEVTDKGDVPEGYKVSRKEKRNFPLILESPSPNQTSLYFCASSSQGVSGANVLTFGAGSRLTVL.

The chain links TRBV7-8 to TRBJ2-7; D perhaps matches TRBD1 (6 bases). Trimming removed 2 bases from V and 3 bases from J, with 17 bases in between. The CDR3 runs 16 residues. Germline loops: CDR1 SGHVS, CDR2 FQNEAQ. CDR3 sequence: CASSLTFGQPNYEQYV. The DNA for the CDR3 is TGTGCCAGCAGCTTAACTTTCGGACAGCCCAACTACGAGCAGTACGTC.

The chain employs TRBV28 and TRBJ1-3, with 8 bases lining up with TRBD1. The CDR3 runs 13 residues. Germline V gives CDR1 MDHEN, CDR2 SYDVKM. Trimming at V came to 7 bases and at J to 4 bases, leaving 3 bases not matched to a gene. CDR3 amino acids: CASNRGFGNTIYF. Written as DNA, the CDR3 is TGTGCCAGCAACAGGGGGTTCGGAAACACCATATATTTT.

This rearrangement joins TRBV19 to TRBJ2-1, with TRBD2 matching 8 bases. CDR1 and CDR2 (germline): LNHDA, SQIVND (reference sequence). Trimming removed 3 bases from V and 8 bases from J; junction bases left unmatched: 9. This CDR3 is 15 amino acids long. The CDR3 loop is CASSMRRGGRYEQFF. CDR3 sequence (DNA): TGTGCCAGTAGTATGCGTCGGGGGGGCCGGTATGAGCAGTTCTTC.

The chain uses TRBV19 and TRBJ1-1; the D gene is possibly TRBD1 (5 bases). Deletions cut 6 bases from V and 6 bases from J, with 8 bases between. Germline lookup yields CDR1 LNHDA and CDR2 SQIVND (reference sequence). This CDR3 is 11 amino acids long. CDR3 sequence: CASSTGPEAFF. The CDR3 DNA reads TGTGCCAGTAGCACAGGCCCTGAAGCTTTCTTT.

In its sample, this clone was seen once. V and J are TRBV6-6 and TRBJ2-3; the match to TRBD2 covers 7 bases. The CDR3 has 16 residues. The germline CDR1 and CDR2 sequences are MNHNY and SVGAGI (reference sequence). J gave up 1 base and V 2 bases, and 6 bases lay outside the gene matches. The CDR3 coding sequence is TGTGCCAGCAGTTACGGAAGCGGGGCGGGCACAGATACGCAGTATTTT. Its translation is CASSYGSGAGTDTQYF.

The chain has TRBV6-4 and TRBJ2-1; tentatively, D is TRBD1 (6 bases). Trimming pared 3 bases from V and 1 base from J, leaving 10 bases between. Germline lookup yields CDR1 MRHNA and CDR2 SNTAGT. This CDR3 spans 15 amino acids. The CDR3 reads CASSEGQGSYNEQFF. CDR3 sequence (DNA): TGTGCCAGCAGTGAGGGCCAGGGGTCCTACAATGAGCAGTTCTTC.

V gene TRBV7-6 combines with J gene TRBJ2-2, with TRBD1 matching 8 bases. This CDR3 spans 15 amino acids. The germline gives CDR1 SGHVS, CDR2 FNYEAQ. The V gene end was trimmed by 4 bases and the J gene end by 1 base; junction bases not matched to a gene: 2. Here the CDR3 DNA reads TGTGCCAGCAGCTGGACAGGGAGGAACACCGGGGAGCTGTTTTTT. Residues: CASSWTGRNTGELFF.

The J gene is TRBJ1-2, the V gene TRBV27, with D uncertain. The germline gives CDR1 MNHEY, CDR2 SMNVEV (reference sequence). The V end was cut by 0 bases, the J end by 1 base, with 9 bases between. The CDR3 is 15 amino acids. In DNA, the CDR3 is TGTGCCAGCAGTTTATCCCCCCAGGATAACTATGGCTACACCTTC. Protein: CASSLSPQDNYGYTF.

This clone came up a few times. Distinct nucleotide sequences in the sample also encode this CDR3. The chain combines TRBV9 with TRBJ1-3; TRBD1 might be the D (6 bases). This CDR3 spans 15 amino acids. V was cut by 1 base and J by 0 bases, with 8 bases left in between. From germline, CDR1 is SGDLS and CDR2 YYNGEE. The CDR3 DNA reads TGTGCCAGCAGCGTAACAGGGAGCTCTGGAAACACCATATATTTT. The encoded protein is CASSVTGSSGNTIYF. The full variable domain, completed using reference TRBV9 and TRBJ1-3, is DSGVTQTPKHLITATGQRVTLRCSPRSGDLSVYWYQQSLDQGLQFLIQYYNGEERAKGNILERFSAQQFPDLHSELNLSSLELGDSALYFCASSVTGSSGNTIYFGEGSWLTVV.

The chain links TRBV9 to TRBJ2-1; D ambiguous. Per germline, CDR1 SGDLS and CDR2 YYNGEE. This CDR3 is 12 amino acids long. Trimming pared 0 bases from V and 7 bases from J, leaving 5 bases between. CDR3 coding DNA: TGTGCCAGCAGCGTAGCGGGTAATGAGCAGTTCTTC. It codes for CASSVAGNEQFF. Full variable domain (rest looked up from reference TRBV9 and TRBJ2-1): DSGVTQTPKHLITATGQRVTLRCSPRSGDLSVYWYQQSLDQGLQFLIQYYNGEERAKGNILERFSAQQFPDLHSELNLSSLELGDSALYFCASSVAGNEQFFGPGTRLTVL.

V usage is TRBV27 and J usage is TRBJ2-3; 9 bases are a match to TRBD2. Germline loops: CDR1 MNHEY, CDR2 SMNVEV (reference sequence). The CDR3 covers 14 residues. Trimming at V came to 2 bases and at J to 7 bases, leaving 4 bases not matched to a gene. CDR3 nucleotides: TGTGCCAGCAGTTTAGCGGGGGGGCCGAATACGCAGTATTTT. It codes for CASSLAGGPNTQYF.

The rearrangement uses TRBV6-1 and TRBJ1-1, with D perhaps matching TRBD1 (5 bases). CDR3 size: 12 residues. In germline, CDR1 is MNHNS, CDR2 SASEGT. The V end was cut by 10 bases, the J end by 9 bases, with 18 bases between. CDR3 sequence reads: CATFKLGGKAFF. CDR3 nucleotides: TGTGCCACTTTTAAACTGGGGGGGAAAGCTTTCTTT.

The chain couples TRBV28 to TRBJ2-2; D is possibly TRBD1 (7 bases). CDR1 is MDHEN and CDR2 is SYDVKM in the germline V gene. The CDR3 is 15 amino acids. Trimming removed 5 bases from V and 6 bases from J, with 16 bases in between. This chain's CDR3 is CASSPYDREAGELFF. Here the CDR3 DNA reads TGTGCCAGCAGTCCGTATGACAGGGAGGCCGGGGAGCTGTTTTTT.

This chain joins TRBV19 and TRBJ2-2; D is possibly TRBD1 (5 bases). This CDR3 spans 14 amino acids. Germline V gene sequence: CDR1 LNHDA, CDR2 SQIVND (reference sequence). Trimming pared 4 bases from V and 4 bases from J, leaving 10 bases between. CDR3 nucleotides: TGTGCCAGTAGTACCCCTAGGGGCACCGGGGAGCTGTTTTTT. Its protein is CASSTPRGTGELFF.

This chain connects TRBV5-6 to TRBJ1-6, with 9 bases matching TRBD1. The V gene's germline CDR1 is SGHDT and CDR2 YYEEEE. The ends lost 4 bases at V and 10 bases at J; junction bases unmatched: 6. The CDR3 totals 14 residues. CDR3 DNA sequence: TGTGCCAGCAGCCCGGGACAGGGCTACTCACCCCTCCACTTT. It codes for CASSPGQGYSPLHF.

The genes are TRBV4-3 and TRBJ2-7; 7 positions match TRBD1. The germline V gene has CDR1 LGHNA and CDR2 YSLEER. The CDR3 totals 15 residues. V shed 0 bases and J 7 bases; nucleotides not matched to a gene: 9. The CDR3 loop is CASSQDLSTGREQYV. In DNA, the CDR3 is TGCGCCAGCAGCCAAGACCTTTCGACAGGGCGAGAGCAGTACGTC.

CDR3 nucleotides: TGTGCCAGCAGCTTAGATGGGGCCCGAGGCGAGCAGTACGTC. Translating gives CASSLDGARGEQYV. V gene TRBV7-4 combines with J gene TRBJ2-7, with D perhaps TRBD1 (5 bases). V lost 1 base and J lost 6, with 13 bases in between. CDR1 and CDR2 (germline): SGHVT, SQSDAQ. The CDR3 has 14 residues.

The gene calls are TRBV25-1 and TRBJ1-1; weak D call: TRBD1 (6 bases). V was clipped by 9 bases and J by 1 base, with 15 bases between them. This CDR3 region has 14 residues. CDR1 MGHDK and CDR2 SYGVNS come from the germline V gene. CDR3 bases: TGTGCCAGTCCACAGGGAATCGCGAACACTGAAGCTTTCTTT. It translates to CASPQGIANTEAFF.

This sequence joins TRBV27 and TRBJ1-1, with 8 nucleotides matching TRBD1. Germline V gene sequence: CDR1 MNHEY, CDR2 SMNVEV (reference sequence). This CDR3 comprises 16 residues. With 5 bases clipped from V and 4 bases from J, the junction kept 12 bases outside the gene matches. The CDR3 region is CASSLIRGLYITEAFF. The DNA for the CDR3 is TGTGCCAGCAGTCTCATCAGGGGGCTGTATATCACTGAAGCTTTCTTT.

The chain links TRBV6-5 to TRBJ2-1, with no clear D. CDR3 length equals 12 residues. Deletions cut 6 bases from V and 5 bases from J, with 8 bases between. Germline loops: CDR1 MNHEY, CDR2 SVGAGI. The CDR3 nucleotides are TGTGCCAGCAGGAAACTCGACAATGAGCAGTTCTTC. This codes for CASRKLDNEQFF.

For this clone: This sample also contains other DNA sequences that code for the same CDR3. This chain uses TRBV2 with TRBJ1-1; a weak D match, TRBD1 (5 bases). Germline assignment: CDR1 SNHLY and CDR2 FYNNEI. Trimming took off 1 base at V and 8 bases at J, with 17 bases between the two ends. The CDR3 runs 15 residues. Here the CDR3 reads CASSEGGGESTEAFF. CDR3 sequence (DNA): TGTGCCAGCAGTGAAGGGGGAGGGGAGAGCACCGAAGCTTTCTTT. Variable domain in full (rest from reference TRBV2 and TRBJ1-1): EPEVTQTPSHQVTQMGQEVILRCVPISNHLYFYWYRQILGQKVEFLVSFYNNEISEKSEIFDDQFSVERPDGSNFTLKIRSTKLEDSAMYFCASSEGGGESTEAFFGQGTRLTVV.

The chain combines TRBV27 with TRBJ1-5; tentatively, D is TRBD1 (6 bases). CDR3 size: 14 residues. The germline gives CDR1 MNHEY, CDR2 SMNVEV (reference sequence). V lost 5 bases and J lost 0, with 8 bases in between. DNA of the CDR3: TGTGCCAGCAGTGGGACAAATAGCAATCAGCCCCAGCATTTT. Protein product: CASSGTNSNQPQHF.

The chain recombines TRBV4-1 with TRBJ1-5; D might be TRBD1 (6 bases). Germline CDR1 is MGHRA and CDR2 is YSYEKL. This CDR3 comprises 14 residues. V was shortened by 0 bases and J by 7 bases, with 10 bases between the two germline ends. CDR3: CASSQEVRGQPQHF. CDR3 nucleotides: TGCGCCAGCAGCCAAGAGGTCAGGGGACAGCCCCAGCATTTT.

The J gene is TRBJ2-7, the V gene TRBV7-8, with D possibly TRBD2 on 6 matching bases. The CDR3 consists of 14 residues. V dropped 1 base and J dropped 6 bases, with 13 bases sitting between them. Germline V lookup: CDR1 SGHVS, CDR2 FQNEAQ. In DNA form, the CDR3 reads TGTGCCAGCAGCTTAGGGGAGGCTACGATCGAGCAGTACGTC. Translated: CASSLGEATIEQYV.

The chain couples TRBV4-2 to TRBJ1-1; D uncertain. Trimming pared 4 bases from V and 0 bases from J, leaving 9 bases between. Germline loops: CDR1 LGHNA, CDR2 YNFKEQ. This CDR3 spans 14 amino acids. The CDR3 sequence is CASSPMAVNTEAFF. The CDR3, as DNA: TGTGCCAGCAGCCCTATGGCGGTGAACACTGAAGCTTTCTTT.